The present T cell receptor (beta chain) was sequenced within a study of T cells in Graves' hyperthyroidism and ophthalmopathy. Points from the study as a whole: The model predicted ophthalmopathy a median around 6 months before onset.

Graves' hyperthyroidism without ophthalmopathy progression within 18 months was termed stable. PBMCs were derived from about 9.1 ml fresh peripheral blood. The CDR3 spans 16 residues. J was trimmed by 8 bases and V by 2 bases; bases with no gene match: 11. The germline gives CDR1 PRHDT, CDR2 FYEKMQ (reference sequence). On this clonotype itself: Its antigen remains unidentified.

It was RNA transcripts that yielded the amplified TCR beta CDR3 regions. Primed by the HTBI set, a first-round RT-PCR was run on the TCR CDR3. TCRdb passed the multiplex PCR reads through MiXCR, listing each CDR3 protein once. The sample consists of 200,000 or so distinct CDR3 sequences, 17% of them appearing once. The chain links TRBV13 to TRBJ2-2; 7 bases fit TRBD1. Source material: blood. This TCR was sampled from a woman aged 50 to 65 with Graves' hyperthyroidism. CDR3: CASSLTWDRTPGELFF. CDR3 DNA: TGTGCCAGCAGCTTAACCTGGGACAGAACACCGGGGGAGCTGTTTTTT.